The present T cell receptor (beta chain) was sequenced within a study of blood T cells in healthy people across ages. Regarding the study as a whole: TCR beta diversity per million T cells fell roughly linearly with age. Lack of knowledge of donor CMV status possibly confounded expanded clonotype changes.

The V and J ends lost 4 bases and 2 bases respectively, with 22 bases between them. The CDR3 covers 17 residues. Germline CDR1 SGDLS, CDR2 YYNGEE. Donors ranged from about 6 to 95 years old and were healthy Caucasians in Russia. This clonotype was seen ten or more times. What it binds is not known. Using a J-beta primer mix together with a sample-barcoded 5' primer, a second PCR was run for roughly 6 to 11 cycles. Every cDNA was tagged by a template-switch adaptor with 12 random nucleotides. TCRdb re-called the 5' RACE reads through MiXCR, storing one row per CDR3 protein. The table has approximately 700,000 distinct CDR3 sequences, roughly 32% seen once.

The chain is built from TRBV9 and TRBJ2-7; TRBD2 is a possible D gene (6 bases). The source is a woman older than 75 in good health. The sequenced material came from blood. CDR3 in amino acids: CASSRLEGPGVPYEQYF. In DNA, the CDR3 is TGTGCCAGCAGCAGGCTAGAGGGGCCGGGGGTCCCCTACGAGCAGTACTTC.